The clone carrying this TCR beta chain was counted many times. Its cognate antigen is unknown. The CDR3 is 15 residues long. Germline loops: CDR1 SGHRS, CDR2 YFSETQ. The junction had 6 bases not matched to a gene; V was cut back by 4 bases and J by 0 bases. This record belongs to a study of identical twins. The study's findings and limits: Cord blood beta clonotypes that were abundant carried fewer insertions, and memory repertoires showed no such trend. Rather than following the same donors, the conclusions depended on cross-sectional statistical analysis.

Template switching introduced a universal primer site, and the cDNA bore unique molecular identifiers. TCRdb ran MiXCR on the 5' RACE reads and lists one entry per CDR3 protein. The sample contains about 890,000 distinct CDR3 sequences, over 9% of which appear only once. These data were also filed under a second study, of yellow fever vaccine responses in identical twins.

This receptor was taken from a woman between 18 and 29 years old in good health. The chain recombines TRBV5-1 with TRBJ2-5; 7 positions match TRBD1. Sequences were obtained from PBMCs. For the CDR3, the DNA is TGCGCCAGCAGCCCGGACAGGTCCCACCAAGAGACCCAGTACTTC. Translating gives CASSPDRSHQETQYF.